The 30 T cell receptor beta chains below all came from one sample that was sequenced in a study of blood T cells in healthy people across ages. Next came a second PCR, run for about 7 to 11 cycles, which used a sample-barcoded 5' primer along with a J-beta primer mix. TCRdb independently ran MiXCR on the 5' RACE reads; one entry per CDR3 protein. The sample holds about 930,000 distinct CDR3 sequences; almost 30% are singletons and the top ten take 9.5% to 13%. These sequences were also reported in another study, on T cells of mothers and their children.

The sample comprised blood. The source is a middle-aged woman in good health.

This chain joins TRBV4-3 and TRBJ2-7, with TRBD1 as a possible D gene (6 bases). The J call may be mistaken, given a closer DNA end match to TRBJ2-5. The CDR3 sequence is 16 residues long. Germline-derived CDR1 and CDR2 are LGHNA and YSLEER. Here the CDR3 DNA reads TGCGCCAGCAGCCAAGAGCAGGCCAGGGGATCAGGGACCCAGTACTTC. This gives the protein CASSQEQARGSGTQYF.

Of note for this clonotype: Compared with germline, one end of the junction differs, possibly owing to a read error. V and J are TRBV18 and TRBJ1-2; 8 bases map to TRBD1. CDR1 KGHSH and CDR2 LQKENI come from the germline V gene. The CDR3 sequence is 15 residues long. The CDR3 loop reads CASSLQIQGETGHTF. CDR3 in DNA: TGTGCCAGCTCCCTACAAATACAGGGGGAGACTGGCCACACCTTC.

This chain uses TRBV12-3 or TRBV12-4 with TRBJ2-3; 8 nucleotides match TRBD2. There are 15 residues in the CDR3. V trimming: 2 bases; J trimming: 11 bases; junction bases outside the gene matches: 12. The CDR3 nucleotides read TGTGCCAGCAGTTTATACGGACTAGCAGCAGATGTGCAGTATTTT. Protein sequence: CASSLYGLAADVQYF.

The chain employs TRBV11-2 and TRBJ2-1; D remains unclear. In germline, CDR1 is SGHAT, CDR2 FQNNGV. The V end lost 0 bases, the J end lost 10 bases, and 4 bases lay between the germline ends. CDR3 length: 11 residues. CDR3 DNA: TGTGCCAGCAGCTTAGAACCGGAGCAGTTCTTC. Translating gives CASSLEPEQFF.

V gene TRBV14 combines with J gene TRBJ1-2; 9 nucleotides agree with TRBD1. The CDR3 covers 16 residues. The germline V gene has CDR1 SGHDN and CDR2 FVKESK. V lost 0 bases, J lost 7 bases, and 9 bases stayed unmatched. The CDR3 spells CASSQDKTGGWSGYTF. The CDR3 nucleotides are TGTGCCAGCAGCCAAGATAAGACAGGGGGATGGTCTGGCTACACCTTC.

This clonotype was recorded a few times. This sequence joins TRBV27 and TRBJ1-2, with no clear D. The CDR3 sequence is 14 residues long. Germline assignment: CDR1 MNHEY and CDR2 SMNVEV (reference sequence). Trimming took off 5 bases at V and 8 bases at J, with 18 bases between the two ends. The CDR3 region is CASSPSTPTSGYTF. The CDR3 nucleotides read TGTGCCAGCAGTCCCTCGACCCCTACTTCGGGCTACACCTTC.

The chain uses TRBV24-1 and TRBJ2-1; 10 bases are a match to TRBD1. CDR1 and CDR2 (germline): KGHDR, SFDVKD. V lost 3 bases and J lost 9; bases outside the gene matches: 7. The CDR3 covers 15 residues. This CDR3 is CATSDRDRGWSEQFF. The CDR3 coding sequence is TGTGCCACCAGTGATAGGGACAGGGGATGGTCTGAGCAGTTCTTC.

This clonotype was seen ten or more times. The rearrangement links TRBV7-3 to TRBJ2-7, with D perhaps matching TRBD1 (6 bases). The CDR3 is 15 amino acids. V gave up 2 bases and J gave up 6 bases, with 17 bases separating them. Per germline, CDR1 SGHTA and CDR2 FQGTGA. In DNA form, the CDR3 reads TGTGCCAGCAGCTTAGGCCCTAACAGGGTTGCCGAGCAGTACTTC. It specifies CASSLGPNRVAEQYF. Using reference TRBV7-3 and TRBJ2-7 for the parts outside the CDR3, the full variable domain is GAGVSQTPSNKVTEKGKYVELRCDPISGHTALYWYRQSLGQGPEFLIYFQGTGAADDSGLPNDRFFAVRPEGSVSTLKIQRTERGDSAVYLCASSLGPNRVAEQYFGPGTRLTVT.

V gene TRBV5-1 combines with J gene TRBJ1-1; no definite D call. The CDR3 totals 14 residues. Germline V gives CDR1 SGHRS, CDR2 YFSETQ. Trimming shortened V by 5 bases and J by 0 bases, and 11 bases separated the two germline ends. CDR3 sequence: CASRTEILNTEAFF. The CDR3 coding sequence is TGCGCCAGCAGGACGGAGATTTTGAACACTGAAGCTTTCTTT. The full variable domain, with the rest looked up from reference TRBV5-1 and TRBJ1-1, is KAGVTQTPRYLIKTRGQQVTLSCSPISGHRSVSWYQQTPGQGLQFLFEYFSETQRNKGNFPGRFSGRQFSNSRSEMNVSTLELGDSALYLCASRTEILNTEAFFGQGTRLTVV.

This clonotype was observed many times. This chain joins TRBV4-1 and TRBJ2-4; D perhaps matches TRBD2 (5 bases). The CDR3 is 14 residues long. Between the trimmed V and J ends, which lost 3 bases and 4 bases, there was a span of 10 bases. Germline lookup yields CDR1 MGHRA and CDR2 YSYEKL. The CDR3 sequence is CASSQMRLKNIQYF. In nucleotides, the CDR3 is TGCGCCAGCAGCCAGATGAGACTAAAAAACATTCAGTACTTC.

This clonotype has more than one count but fewer than ten. The CDR3 bases are TGTGCCAGCAGTTACGGGACAGGGAGTAATGAGCAGTTCTTC. Its translation: CASSYGTGSNEQFF. The chain is built from TRBV6-6 and TRBJ2-1; 9 nucleotides align to TRBD1. Germline values: CDR1 MNHNY, CDR2 SVGAGI (reference sequence). V dropped 2 bases and J dropped 7; count of bases not matched to a gene: 3. This CDR3 is built from 14 residues.

The V gene is TRBV7-2, the J gene TRBJ2-7; the D call may be TRBD1 or TRBD2 (5 bases each). CDR1 is SGHTA, CDR2 FQGNSA, per germline. The CDR3 is 13 amino acids. V was clipped by 6 bases and J by 4 bases, with 13 bases between them. CDR3 sequence (DNA): TGTGCCAGCAGGTTTGAGGGGCAGTACGAGCAGTACTTC. This gives the protein CASRFEGQYEQYF.

About this clonotype: A junction boundary mismatches the germline segment, possibly from a read error. The chain links TRBV27 to TRBJ1-2, with D possibly matching TRBD1 (5 bases). CDR3 length equals 13 residues. Germline V lookup: CDR1 MNHEY, CDR2 SMNVEV (reference sequence). Written as DNA, the CDR3 is TGTGCCTGCAGTTTCTCGGGGCAGTATGGCTACACCTTC. This translates into CACSFSGQYGYTF.

This clonotype was observed a few times. The V call is TRBV6-5, the J call TRBJ2-3; unclear D gene. Per the germline V gene, CDR1 is MNHEY and CDR2 is SVGAGI. Trimming cost V 8 bases and J 1 base, with 10 bases left between them. The CDR3 covers 13 residues. CDR3 amino acids: CASALSRTDTQYF. DNA of the CDR3: TGTGCCAGCGCCCTTTCCCGCACAGATACGCAGTATTTT.

The chain is built from TRBV4-3 and TRBJ2-1, with TRBD2 matching 11 bases. Looked up from germline, CDR1 is LGHNA and CDR2 is YSLEER. The CDR3 has 17 amino acids. J was trimmed by 9 bases and V by 0 bases; bases with no gene match: 10. The CDR3 here is CASSQDVASGGWGEQFF. The DNA of the CDR3 is TGCGCCAGCAGCCAAGATGTCGCTAGCGGGGGGTGGGGTGAGCAGTTCTTC.

This clonotype was found a few times. V gene TRBV6-2 or TRBV6-3 combines with J gene TRBJ2-1; D perhaps matches TRBD2 (7 bases). In germline, CDR1 is MNHEY, CDR2 SVGEGT. The length of the CDR3 is 15 residues. V was clipped by 2 bases and J by 5 bases, with 13 bases between them. CDR3 DNA sequence: TGTGCCAGCAGTTACGGGGGGGCTGCCAACAATGAGCAGTTCTTC. This gives the protein CASSYGGAANNEQFF.

This chain connects TRBV7-9 to TRBJ2-1; D remains ambiguous. The CDR3 length is 16 residues. The V gene lost 5 bases and the J gene lost 0 bases, with 14 bases spanning the gap. CDR1 SEHNR and CDR2 FQNEAQ come from the germline V gene (reference sequence). CDR3 sequence reads: CASSPKDLSSYNEQFF. CDR3 nucleotides: TGTGCCAGCAGCCCCAAAGACTTGAGCTCCTACAATGAGCAGTTCTTC. The variable domain in full, with the rest retrieved from reference TRBV7-9 and TRBJ2-1, is DTGVSQNPRHKITKRGQNVTFRCDPISEHNRLYWYRQTLGQGPEFLTYFQNEAQLEKSRLLSDRFSAERPKGSFSTLEIQRTEQGDSAMYLCASSPKDLSSYNEQFFGPGTRLTVL.

This clonotype was observed many times. V and J are TRBV5-6 and TRBJ2-7; 8 bases line up with TRBD1. The germline CDR1 and CDR2 sequences are SGHDT and YYEEEE. V shed 3 bases and J 0 bases; nucleotides not matched to a gene: 5. The CDR3 totals 15 residues. The CDR3 DNA follows: TGTGCCAGCAGCTGGGCGGGACAGGTCTCCTACGAGCAGTACTTC. This translates into CASSWAGQVSYEQYF.

This clonotype showed up just a few times. The rearrangement links TRBV28 to TRBJ2-5, with 7 bases matching TRBD1. This CDR3 comprises 16 residues. CDR1 is MDHEN and CDR2 is SYDVKM in the germline V gene. V was clipped by 4 bases and J by 5 bases; unmatched bases: 13. DNA for the CDR3: TGTGCCAGCAGTTCCCACGGACGATCCAGGGGGGAGACCCAGTACTTC. Translation gives CASSSHGRSRGETQYF.

This clonotype turned up a few times. The junction differs from germline at one of its ends, possibly a read error. The rearrangement links TRBV10-3 to TRBJ2-3; 8 nucleotides align to TRBD2. Per germline, CDR1 ENHRY and CDR2 SYGVKD. There are 16 residues in the CDR3. CDR3 DNA sequence: TGTGCCATCAGTGAGACGGGGCTAGCGGGCACAGATACGCGGTATTTT. This codes for CAISETGLAGTDTRYF.

Concerning this clonotype itself: Being one base from a much bigger clone, this may be a read error. The chain links TRBV5-1 to TRBJ2-7; D is unresolved. Germline values: CDR1 SGHRS, CDR2 YFSETQ. This CDR3 region has 13 residues. CDR3 nucleotide sequence: TGCGCCAACAGCTTCGACGGTTCCTACGAGCAGTACTTC. Protein sequence: CANSFDGSYEQYF.

This clonotype was observed a few times. The gene calls are TRBV7-9 and TRBJ2-2; unclear D gene. The CDR3 sequence is 12 residues long. V gave up 2 bases and J gave up 6 bases, with 4 bases separating them. CDR1 and CDR2 (germline): SEHNR, FQNEAQ (reference sequence). Written as DNA, the CDR3 is TGTGCCAGCAGCTTATCCTCCGGGGAGCTGTTTTTT. Its translation is CASSLSSGELFF.

The chain has TRBV12-3 or TRBV12-4 and TRBJ2-7, with a weak D call TRBD2 (5 bases). The CDR3 covers 11 residues. Trimming cost V 8 bases and J 5 bases, with 10 bases left between them. CDR3 in DNA: TGTGCCAGCCTGGTCGGGGACGAGCAGTACTTC. Its translation is CASLVGDEQYF.

Only one count was recorded for this clonotype. The chain uses TRBV28 and TRBJ2-3; the match to TRBD1 covers 10 bases. This CDR3 contains 16 residues. V lost 3 bases and J lost 4; bases outside the gene matches: 7. The germline gives CDR1 MDHEN, CDR2 SYDVKM. Here the CDR3 reads CASSLGIGTGADTQYF. Here the CDR3 DNA reads TGTGCCAGCAGTTTGGGTATCGGGACAGGGGCAGATACGCAGTATTTT.

The rearrangement links TRBV6-1 to TRBJ2-7; D perhaps matches TRBD2 (6 bases). This CDR3 is 14 amino acids long. Germline CDR1 and CDR2: MNHNS and SASEGT. With 5 bases removed from V and 4 bases from J, the gap between germline ends came to 15 bases. CDR3 sequence (DNA): TGTGCCAGCAGTCGGTCGGGGGATATTTACGAGCAGTACTTC. The encoded protein is CASSRSGDIYEQYF.

This chain connects TRBV6-5 to TRBJ2-7; D gene uncertain. Between the trimmed V and J ends, which lost 4 bases and 3 bases, there was a span of 10 bases. In germline, CDR1 is MNHEY, CDR2 SVGAGI. This CDR3 region has 13 residues. The CDR3 bases are TGTGCCAGCAGTTTGGGTTTTGGCTACGAGCAGTACTTC. Its translation is CASSLGFGYEQYF.

This chain uses TRBV15 with TRBJ2-2; the D is unclear. V lost 1 base and J 0 bases, leaving 9 bases between the germline ends. The CDR3 loop spans 16 amino acids. Per germline, CDR1 LNHNV and CDR2 YYDKDF (reference sequence). CDR3 bases: TGTGCCACCAGCAGAGTACCAGGACCGAACACCGGGGAGCTGTTTTTT. Protein: CATSRVPGPNTGELFF.

V usage is TRBV18 and J usage is TRBJ2-1; 9 bases fit TRBD2. Germline CDR1 reads KGHSH; CDR2 reads LQKENI. The ends lost 0 bases at V and 6 bases at J; junction bases unmatched: 9. CDR3 length equals 17 residues. The CDR3 DNA reads as TGTGCCAGCTCACCACCGGATTGGCGGGGGGGCTCCAATGAGCAGTTCTTC. Protein: CASSPPDWRGGSNEQFF.

There are a few counts of this clonotype. A much more abundant neighbour one base away suggests this may be a read error. V and J are TRBV4-2 and TRBJ2-1; 12 positions match TRBD2. Germline lookup yields CDR1 LGHNA and CDR2 YNFKEQ. The CDR3 spans 18 residues. CDR3 in DNA: TGTGCCAGCAGCCAAGATTTGCTAGCGGGGGGGAAATACAATGAGCAGGTCTTC. Protein sequence: CASSQDLLAGGKYNEQVF.

V gene TRBV4-1 combines with J gene TRBJ1-1, with TRBD1 matching over 9 bases. Trimming took 1 base from V and 4 from J; bases not matched to a gene: 10. This CDR3 contains 17 residues. Germline CDR1 MGHRA, CDR2 YSYEKL. The CDR3 spells CASSQVGWGQGGTEAFF. The CDR3 bases are TGCGCCAGCAGCCAAGTCGGCTGGGGACAGGGAGGCACTGAAGCTTTCTTT.